This T cell receptor (beta chain) was obtained from a study of neurological immune-mediated disorders (dated by TCRdb to about 2019). At the level of the whole study: Peripheral blood TCR-beta repertoires from HTLV-I-associated myelopathy (HAM/TSP) patients, multiple sclerosis patients and healthy controls were compared by UMI-based sequencing. Of the 60 to 70 subjects in the cohort, around 14 were HAM/TSP patients, approximately 35 were multiple sclerosis patients, and approximately 20 were healthy controls. Alongside PBMC samples, the set of more than 85 TCR-beta libraries contained longitudinal samples, technical triplicates, and paired CD4+ and CD8+ T-cell subsets that had been sorted. Technical triplicate libraries were sequenced to precisely calculate the variability in frequency of each individual clone. Overall study results and their limits: TCR clonal expansion was greatest in HAM/TSP patients and smallest in MS patients, who ranked below even healthy controls. No identical CDR3 amino acid sequences were found to be shared among expanded clones across subjects, suggesting that TCR-beta repertoires were private in all groups.

This clonotype was counted once. The specificity of this receptor is unknown. No much larger clonotype is one base removed from it; base qualities were not supplied. Support from one read is weak. Spanning cysteine to phenylalanine, the CDR3 consists of 16 amino acids. Only CDR3 DNA remains: 48 bases, in frame from the first base. In the paper's terms, the time point label means: technical triplicate 2. Libraries from unsorted PBMCs were made from 2 million PBMCs kept in RNAlater at -80 degrees C until RNA extraction. Peripheral blood underwent Ficoll-Hypaque density gradient centrifugation to isolate PBMCs, which were then cryopreserved in liquid nitrogen. cDNA was synthesized by template-switch 5'RACE using a primer with a 10-nucleotide random unique molecular identifier that tagged each TCR transcript. Every sequencing run covered 15-18 subjects and yielded more than 170 million TCR-beta sequences. The RNeasy kit was used to extract total RNA. TCR-beta VDJ regions were amplified with primers for the TCR constant region and the 5'RACE anchor, using the KAPA Real-time Library Amplification kit. A first PCR added sample indexes and Illumina adaptors, and a second PCR then raised library yield. After Ampure bead purification, the TCR product of roughly 650 bp was size-selected on a 2% E-gel SizeSelection system. Before pooling, library quality was checked on a Bioanalyzer, concentration was measured with Qubit, and libraries were quantified with the Kapa Library Quantification kit. An Illumina HiSeq 2500 sequenced the libraries paired-end 2 x 150 bp. To increase sequence diversity, roughly 24-32% phiX was spiked into each library pool. Regarding the original processing steps: The UMI-based MiGEC pipeline processed quality-filtered reads and removed over 80% of raw TCR sequences during error correction. VDJ genes were aligned to IMGT germline references, and clonotypes were defined by unique CDR3 amino acid sequence plus V-J genes. Clonal expansion, Shannon diversity and CDR3 relatedness were evaluated with VDJtools (CalcPairwiseDistances, ClusterSamples), while phylogenetic trees were built in CLCbio workbench. Using coefficient-of-variation modelling across technical triplicates, the study counted a clone as expanded if it had at least 8 unique UMIs. The raw public data were reprocessed by TCRdb itself: fastp quality trimming at Q25, MiXCR clonotype calling, in-frame beta chains only. Each entry is one CDR3 protein sequence, shown with its most common DNA and genes. The V and J calls were not made by the authors but by TCRdb's processing. The table for this sample lists about 55,000 distinct CDR3 sequences; around 24% of them were counted only once. 3.5% to 5.5% of the sample comes from the top ten.

Sequenced input: PBMCs. This TCR was recovered from a man in his 60s with HTLV-1-associated myelopathy (HAM/TSP). Recombination linked TRBV21-1 to TRBJ1-6; the table names TRBD1, a call not compared with the DNA. TRBV21-1 is tagged as a pseudogene. CDR3 protein: CASRGQRISYNSPLHF. Here is the DNA: TGTGCCAGCAGGGGACAGCGCATCTCCTATAATTCACCCCTCCACTTT.